A selection of T cell receptor beta chains follows, all from one sample in a study of beta chain features in type 1 diabetes. Generated by immunoSEQ multiplex PCR, the TCRdb table keeps only in-frame clones and is missing some. In the table there are 680,000 or so clones, roughly 13% of which are singletons. Sequenced sample: naive CD4+ T cells from blood. The receptors derive from a man younger than 30 with type 1 diabetes. The CDR3 runs from the conserved cysteine through the conserved F or W. The D gene is left open where the match is weak. Clone size, where shown, is once, few, many, or a class for clones that have expanded.

clone size: few
J gene: TRBJ1-1
D gene: -
V gene: TRBV10-3
CDR3 protein: CAISARADTEAFF
CDR3 DNA: TGTGCCATCAGTGCCCGGGCGGACACTGAAGCTTTCTTT

clone size: -
J gene: TRBJ2-5
D gene: -
V gene: TRBV6-6
CDR3 protein: CASSYSSGVTQYF
CDR3 DNA: TGTGCCAGCAGTTACTCATCCGGTGTGACCCAGTACTTC

clone size: -
J gene: TRBJ2-1
D gene: -
V gene: TRBV6-5
CDR3 protein: CASSYSNREQFF
CDR3 DNA: TGTGCCAGCAGTTACTCTAACAGGGAGCAGTTCTTC

clone size: -
J gene: TRBJ2-1
D gene: -
V gene: TRBV21-1
CDR3 protein: CARRGLDPGLNEQFF
CDR3 DNA: TGTGCCAGGAGGGGGTTGGATCCGGGCTTGAATGAGCAGTTCTTC

clone size: few
J gene: TRBJ1-2
D gene: TRBD1
V gene: TRBV28
CDR3 protein: CASSFGDRDGGYTF
CDR3 DNA: TGTGCCAGCAGTTTCGGGGACAGGGATGGCGGCTACACCTTC

clone size: -
J gene: TRBJ1-2
D gene: TRBD1
V gene: TRBV29-1
CDR3 protein: CSFSGTDLYGYTF
CDR3 DNA: TGCAGTTTTTCCGGGACAGACCTTTATGGCTACACCTTC

clone size: few
J gene: TRBJ2-7
D gene: -
V gene: TRBV25-1
CDR3 protein: CASLLYEQYF
CDR3 DNA: TGTGCCAGCCTGCTTTACGAGCAGTACTTC

clone size: few
J gene: TRBJ1-2
D gene: -
V gene: TRBV10-3
CDR3 protein: CAISDGEDYGYTF
CDR3 DNA: TGTGCCATCAGTGACGGGGAAGACTATGGCTACACCTTC

clone size: -
J gene: TRBJ2-7
D gene: -
V gene: TRBV7-9
CDR3 protein: CASSPGHIYEQYF
CDR3 DNA: TGTGCCAGCAGCCCGGGACACATCTACGAGCAGTACTTC

clone size: -
J gene: TRBJ2-3
D gene: -
V gene: TRBV7-9
CDR3 protein: CASSWGTDTQYF
CDR3 DNA: TGTGCCAGCAGCTGGGGCACAGATACGCAGTATTTT

clone size: -
J gene: TRBJ1-1
D gene: -
V gene: TRBV14
CDR3 protein: CASSSTEGTEAFF
CDR3 DNA: TGTGCCAGCAGCAGTACCGAGGGCACTGAAGCTTTCTTT

clone size: few
J gene: TRBJ2-7
D gene: -
V gene: TRBV20-1
CDR3 protein: CSASRYEQYF
CDR3 DNA: TGCAGTGCTAGTCGCTACGAGCAGTACTTC

clone size: few
J gene: TRBJ2-3
D gene: TRBD2
V gene: TRBV2
CDR3 protein: CASSEVVAGDVWDTQYF
CDR3 DNA: TGTGCCAGCAGTGAAGTAGTAGCGGGGGATGTTTGGGATACGCAGTATTTT

clone size: -
J gene: TRBJ2-7
D gene: TRBD2
V gene: TRBV25-1
CDR3 protein: CASSAAGVEDEQYF
CDR3 DNA: TGTGCCAGCAGTGCGGCGGGGGTTGAGGACGAGCAGTACTTC

clone size: -
J gene: TRBJ1-2
D gene: TRBD1
V gene: TRBV10-2
CDR3 protein: CASGRDREDGYTF
CDR3 DNA: TGCGCCAGCGGGAGGGACAGGGAGGATGGCTACACCTTC

clone size: -
J gene: TRBJ1-5
D gene: -
V gene: TRBV23-1
CDR3 protein: CASSQSGGSNQPQHF
CDR3 DNA: TGCGCCAGCAGTCAATCGGGAGGGAGCAATCAGCCCCAGCATTTT

clone size: -
J gene: TRBJ2-7
D gene: TRBD1
V gene: TRBV6-5
CDR3 protein: CASRSRDRGTEQYF
CDR3 DNA: TGTGCCAGCAGAAGCCGGGACAGGGGGACCGAGCAGTACTTC

clone size: -
J gene: TRBJ1-6
D gene: -
V gene: TRBV5-1
CDR3 protein: CASSGGLSSYNSPLHF
CDR3 DNA: TGCGCCTCCTCAGGCGGCCTCAGCTCCTATAATTCACCCCTCCACTTT

clone size: -
J gene: TRBJ2-5
D gene: -
V gene: TRBV6-1
CDR3 protein: CASSSPETQYF
CDR3 DNA: TGTGCCAGCAGTTCCCCAGAGACCCAGTACTTC

clone size: few
J gene: TRBJ1-2
D gene: -
V gene: TRBV13
CDR3 protein: CASSSTGMHGYTF
CDR3 DNA: TGTGCCAGCAGCTCCACAGGGATGCATGGCTACACCTTC

clone size: few
J gene: TRBJ1-1
D gene: -
V gene: TRBV18
CDR3 protein: CASSGGRDTEAFF
CDR3 DNA: TGTGCCAGCTCAGGCGGACGGGACACTGAAGCTTTCTTT

clone size: few
J gene: TRBJ1-3
D gene: -
V gene: TRBV7-9
CDR3 protein: CASSLTESGNTIYF
CDR3 DNA: TGTGCCAGCAGCTTAACAGAATCTGGAAACACCATATATTTT

clone size: -
J gene: TRBJ2-1
D gene: -
V gene: TRBV7-8
CDR3 protein: CASSRGHTIPDEQFF
CDR3 DNA: TGTGCCAGCAGCCGGGGACACACGATTCCCGATGAGCAGTTCTTC

clone size: few
J gene: TRBJ2-7
D gene: TRBD1
V gene: TRBV25-1
CDR3 protein: CASSELGQGASEQYF
CDR3 DNA: TGTGCCAGCAGTGAACTTGGTCAGGGGGCTAGCGAGCAGTACTTC

clone size: -
J gene: TRBJ1-1
D gene: -
V gene: TRBV7-9
CDR3 protein: CASSARVWTEAFF
CDR3 DNA: TGTGCCAGCAGCGCCAGGGTGTGGACTGAAGCTTTCTTT

clone size: -
J gene: TRBJ2-7
D gene: TRBD2
V gene: TRBV9
CDR3 protein: CASSVGLAGASYEQYF
CDR3 DNA: TGTGCCAGCAGCGTAGGGCTAGCGGGGGCGTCATACGAGCAGTACTTC

clone size: few
J gene: TRBJ2-3
D gene: -
V gene: TRBV30
CDR3 protein: CAWGLADTQYF
CDR3 DNA: TGTGCCTGGGGGCTGGCGGATACGCAGTATTTT

clone size: -
J gene: TRBJ1-1
D gene: -
V gene: TRBV6-1
CDR3 protein: CASSEGGAGNTEAFF
CDR3 DNA: TGTGCCAGCAGTGAAGGGGGCGCCGGGAACACTGAAGCTTTCTTT

clone size: -
J gene: TRBJ2-7
D gene: -
V gene: TRBV7-6
CDR3 protein: CASSLALSLEGPGSYEQYF
CDR3 DNA: TGTGCCAGCAGCTTAGCGCTGAGTCTTGAGGGTCCGGGTTCCTACGAGCAGTACTTC

clone size: -
J gene: TRBJ2-5
D gene: -
V gene: TRBV2
CDR3 protein: CASRIQETQYF
CDR3 DNA: TGTGCCAGCAGAATACAAGAGACCCAGTACTTC

clone size: -
J gene: TRBJ1-1
D gene: -
V gene: TRBV18
CDR3 protein: CASSPPGGVNTEAFF
CDR3 DNA: TGTGCCAGCTCACCTCCCGGAGGAGTGAACACTGAAGCTTTCTTT

clone size: -
J gene: TRBJ2-7
D gene: -
V gene: TRBV30
CDR3 protein: CAWSRQVYEQYF
CDR3 DNA: TGTGCCTGGAGTAGACAGGTGTACGAGCAGTACTTC